Listed here is a single TCR beta chain. The CDR3 is 14 residues long. V lost 1 base and J 3 bases, leaving 9 bases between the germline ends. Looked up from germline, CDR1 is MGHRA and CDR2 is YSYEKL. The data were taken from a study of T cell responses to AZD1222 COVID-19 vaccine. TCRdb's table, derived via immunoSEQ multiplex PCR, lists solely in-frame clones and lacks some. The sample includes about 120,000 clones, around nine tenths of them seen just once. The specimen comprised peripheral blood, sampled 28 days after the second AZD1222 dose. The TCR was taken from an adult who received the AZD1222 COVID-19 vaccine. The chain combines TRBV4-1 with TRBJ1-1; D is undetermined. The DNA for the CDR3 is TGCGCCAGCAGCCAAGTAGTCAGCGACACTGAAGCTTTCTTT. As protein: CASSQVVSDTEAFF.